The sequence of this TCR beta chain was determined in a study of chemoradiotherapy in HPV16-positive cancers. This clone was picked up one time. CDR3 size: 14 residues. Trimming cost V 5 bases and J 5 bases, with 13 bases left between them. In germline, CDR1 is SGHRS, CDR2 YFSETQ. The table came from immunoSEQ multiplex PCR; TCRdb's copy has only in-frame clones and leaves some out. The sample shows about 15,000 clones, about 74% of them seen only once. This clonotype was sampled from a human donor with HPV-associated anogenital cancer. Here the sequenced sample was tumor tissue, taken from a patient who underwent chemoradiotherapy. The V gene is TRBV5-1, the J gene TRBJ2-2; a possible D gene is TRBD1 (5 bases). CDR3 sequence reads: CASSGQGRTGELFF. The DNA of the CDR3 is TGCGCCAGCAGTGGGCAGGGAAGGACCGGGGAGCTGTTTTTT. Together with reference TRBV5-1 and TRBJ2-2, the CDR3 gives the full variable domain: KAGVTQTPRYLIKTRGQQVTLSCSPISGHRSVSWYQQTPGQGLQFLFEYFSETQRNKGNFPGRFSGRQFSNSRSEMNVSTLELGDSALYLCASSGQGRTGELFFGEGSRLTVL.